Following are 27 T cell receptor beta chains from one sample sequenced in a study of T cells in Graves' hyperthyroidism and ophthalmopathy. It was RNA transcripts that yielded the amplified TCR beta CDR3 regions. First-round RT-PCR with HTBI primers amplified the TCR CDR3 region. TCRdb reanalysed the multiplex PCR reads using MiXCR and keeps one entry per CDR3 protein. The data hold a few hundred thousand distinct CDR3 sequences, with about 45% observed a single time. Sequenced input: peripheral blood or thyroid tissue (not recorded which). The receptors were gathered from an adult woman with Graves' disease, either hyperthyroidism or ophthalmopathy (not recorded which).

This clonotype was observed a single time. The J gene is TRBJ1-5, the V gene TRBV10-3; possibly TRBD1 for D (6 bases). CDR1 is ENHRY, CDR2 SYGVKD, per germline. The CDR3 runs 13 residues. The CDR3 DNA sequence: TGTGCTAGGGGGATCGTAGGGAATCAGCCCCAGCATTTT. It encodes CARGIVGNQPQHF.

On this clonotype itself: A much larger clone differs by one base, so this may be a read error. This chain connects TRBV29-1 to TRBJ1-5, with 8 bases that match TRBD1. Trimming cost V 6 bases and J 6 bases; bases outside gene matches: 7. There are 13 residues in the CDR3. Germline V CDR1 and CDR2: SQVTM, ANQGSEA. CDR3 in DNA: TGCAGCGTCTCACAGGGGGGGGGTCAGCCCCAGCATTTT. It yields the protein CSVSQGGGQPQHF. Variable domain in full (rest from reference TRBV29-1 and TRBJ1-5): SAVISQKPSRDICQRGTSLTIQCQVDSQVTMMFWYRQQPGQSLTLIATANQGSEATYESGFVIDKFPISRPNLTFSTLTVSNMSPEDSSIYLCSVSQGGGQPQHFGDGTRLSIL.

The CDR3 reads CASSILRARGNSPLHF. For the CDR3, the DNA is TGTGCCAGCAGTATCCTTCGTGCACGTGGTAATTCACCCCTCCACTTT. V is TRBV6-2 or TRBV6-3 and J is TRBJ1-6, with no clear D. Germline lookup yields CDR1 MNHEY and CDR2 SVGEGT. The V gene lost 5 bases and the J gene lost 6 bases, with 17 bases spanning the gap. The CDR3 sequence is 16 residues long.

This clonotype was seen a few times. The junction and the germline gene differ at one end; a read error may be behind it. V gene TRBV6-5 combines with J gene TRBJ2-5; maybe TRBD2 (5 bases). The CDR3 covers 12 residues. CDR1 is MNHEY, CDR2 SVGAGI, per germline. CDR3 bases: TGTGCCATCAGTGGGGAGAAAGAGACCCAGTACTTC. It specifies CAISGEKETQYF.

This rearrangement joins TRBV7-8 to TRBJ2-7; D remains ambiguous. Trimming removed 2 bases at V and 4 bases at J, with 15 bases between. CDR3 length equals 15 residues. The V gene's germline CDR1 is SGHVS and CDR2 FQNEAQ. CDR3: CASSLSETAFYEQYF. Written as DNA, the CDR3 is TGTGCCAGCAGCTTATCGGAGACGGCCTTTTACGAGCAGTACTTC.

The chain links TRBV5-1 to TRBJ1-2; tentatively, D is TRBD1 (5 bases). The V and J ends lost 4 bases and 8 bases respectively, with 21 bases between them. The germline V gene has CDR1 SGHRS and CDR2 YFSETQ. There are 15 residues in the CDR3. The DNA for the CDR3 is TGCGCCAGCAGCCTATCATACGGAGGAGGGGAGGGCTACACCTTC. Translation: CASSLSYGGGEGYTF.

In DNA form, the CDR3 reads TGCAGTGCTAGCTGGCGGGATTTCACAGATACGCAGTATTTT. It codes for CSASWRDFTDTQYF. The chain employs TRBV20-1 and TRBJ2-3; possibly TRBD2 for D (6 bases). There are 14 residues in the CDR3. V lost 3 bases to trimming and J lost 2 bases, with 12 bases between them. From germline, CDR1 is DFQATT and CDR2 SNEGSKA (reference sequence).

This clonotype was observed once. A much larger clone sits a single nucleotide away, making a read error possible. The CDR3 loop reads CASSQRQDYGYTF. The CDR3 nucleotides read TGTGCCAGCAGCCAGAGACAGGACTATGGCTACACCTTC. The chain joins TRBV11-1 to TRBJ1-2; tentatively, D is TRBD1 (6 bases). Between the trimmed V and J ends, which lost 5 bases and 3 bases, there was a span of 10 bases. From germline, CDR1 is SGHAT and CDR2 FQDESV (reference sequence). CDR3 length equals 13 residues. The full variable domain, with the rest looked up from reference TRBV11-1 and TRBJ1-2, is EAEVAQSPRYKITEKSQAVAFWCDPISGHATLYWYRQILGQGPELLVQFQDESVVDDSQLPKDRFSAERLKGVDSTLKIQPAELGDSAMYLCASSQRQDYGYTFGSGTRLTVV.

Details on this clonotype: The junction shows a germline mismatch at one end, possibly a read error. The chain recombines TRBV2 with TRBJ1-2; D ambiguous. Germline values: CDR1 SNHLY, CDR2 FYNNEI. CDR3 length: 15 amino acids. This chain's CDR3 is CARSAEAIVVDGYTF. For the CDR3, the DNA is TGTGCCCGCAGTGCCGAAGCGATTGTAGTCGATGGCTACACCTTC.

This clonotype was counted many times. The V call is TRBV6-2 or TRBV6-3, the J call TRBJ1-6, with no clear D. Trimming took off 5 bases at V and 7 bases at J, with 9 bases between the two ends. Germline V gene lookup returns CDR1 MNHEY and CDR2 SVGEGT. This CDR3 contains 13 residues. The CDR3 loop is CASSPAPNSPLHF. As DNA, the CDR3 is TGTGCCAGCAGTCCGGCCCCGAATTCACCCCTCCACTTT.

This clonotype was detected many times. The chain links TRBV7-9 to TRBJ1-2, with a weak D call TRBD1 (6 bases). This CDR3 is built from 15 residues. V lost 5 bases, J lost 4 bases, and 17 bases lay in between. Germline loops: CDR1 SEHNR, CDR2 FQNEAQ (reference sequence). The CDR3 spells CASSPRTGSGYGYTF. CDR3 DNA sequence: TGTGCCAGCAGCCCAAGAACAGGGTCTGGCTATGGCTACACCTTC.

The V call is TRBV2, the J call TRBJ1-1, with 7 bases aligning to TRBD1. The trim removed 9 bases at V and 1 base at J, leaving 5 bases unmatched. Germline V gene sequence: CDR1 SNHLY, CDR2 FYNNEI. The CDR3 runs 13 residues. CDR3 sequence: CASTGTANTEAFF. The CDR3 coding sequence is TGTGCCAGTACCGGGACAGCGAACACTGAAGCTTTCTTT.

This clonotype was observed many times. The V gene is TRBV2, the J gene TRBJ1-1, with 7 nucleotides matching TRBD1. Losses at the gene ends were 6 bases for V and 5 bases for J; bases not matched to a gene: 3. This CDR3 spans 12 amino acids. Germline V lookup: CDR1 SNHLY, CDR2 FYNNEI. In nucleotides, the CDR3 is TGTGCCAGCAGGGGGGACAGTACTGAAGCTTTCTTT. It specifies CASRGDSTEAFF.

The chain has TRBV28 and TRBJ1-2, with 10 bases identical to TRBD1. CDR1 MDHEN and CDR2 SYDVKM come from the germline V gene. After removal of 5 bases from V and 8 bases from J, the junction contained 11 bases not matched to a gene. The CDR3 contains 15 residues. The CDR3 DNA reads as TGTGCCAGCAGTGGGGACAGGGGCTTGATAAGAGGCTACACCTTC. It yields the protein CASSGDRGLIRGYTF.

This rearrangement joins TRBV5-1 to TRBJ2-7; a possible D gene is TRBD1 (6 bases). CDR3 length equals 12 residues. Germline V gene data show CDR1 as SGHRS and CDR2 as YFSETQ. The V end lost 0 bases, the J end lost 7 bases, and 8 bases lay between the germline ends. CDR3 nucleotide sequence: TGCGCCAGCAGCTTGGAGGGGGAAGAGCAGTACTTC. Amino acid sequence: CASSLEGEEQYF.

Notes on this clonotype: A much larger clone is a single base away; this may be a read error. The chain combines TRBV6-2 or TRBV6-3 with TRBJ1-1; tentative D call: TRBD1 (5 bases). The CDR3 has 17 amino acids. V gave up 6 bases and J gave up 2 bases, with 22 bases separating them. Germline V gene lookup returns CDR1 MNHEY and CDR2 SVGEGT. CDR3 DNA: TGTGCCAGCAGGAGGGGCCTCGCAGGACGGGTAAACACTGAAGCTTTCTTT. Translation gives CASRRGLAGRVNTEAFF.

This clonotype was found a few times. This rearrangement joins TRBV10-3 to TRBJ1-3; maybe TRBD1 (6 bases). Germline V CDR1 and CDR2: ENHRY, SYGVKD. The CDR3 spans 18 residues. V was shortened by 10 bases and J by 2 bases, with 27 bases between the two germline ends. CDR3 coding DNA: TGTGCCAGCAGCCCGAGAGGGAGGGGGTTGAGACCTGGAAACACCATATATTTT. Translated, it gives CASSPRGRGLRPGNTIYF.

J is TRBJ1-4 and V is TRBV20-1; 9 nucleotides align to TRBD1. Germline CDR1 reads DFQATT; CDR2 reads SNEGSKA (reference sequence). V was clipped by 7 bases and J by 4 bases; unmatched bases: 1. The CDR3 consists of 12 residues. The CDR3 coding sequence is TGCAGTGGACAGGGGGGTAATGAAAAACTGTTTTTT. This gives the protein CSGQGGNEKLFF.

The rearrangement uses TRBV7-2 and TRBJ1-3; D is undetermined. This CDR3 contains 14 residues. V dropped 5 bases and J dropped 5 bases, with 13 bases sitting between them. Germline-derived CDR1 and CDR2 are SGHTA and FQGNSA. The CDR3 nucleotides read TGTGCCAGCAGCCCGCTAGGCTTGCGAAACACCATATATTTT. Protein: CASSPLGLRNTIYF.

This clonotype has more than one count but fewer than ten. V gene TRBV29-1 combines with J gene TRBJ2-7, with D tentatively TRBD2 (5 bases). Germline lookup yields CDR1 SQVTM and CDR2 ANQGSEA. The ends were cut back, 5 bases at V and 3 bases at J, with 23 bases in the middle. This CDR3 is built from 16 residues. The DNA for the CDR3 is TGCAGCGTTCTTTCCGCGGCGTCCCGAGGGATCTACGAGCAGTACTTC. Protein sequence: CSVLSAASRGIYEQYF.

This clonotype occurred many times. This chain uses TRBV11-2 with TRBJ1-3; D not resolved. The CDR3 contains 13 residues. Germline CDR1 SGHAT, CDR2 FQNNGV. V shed 1 base and J shed 7 bases, with 8 bases lying between them. CDR3 sequence (DNA): TGTGCCAGCAGCTTAGGAAGGATGAACACCATATATTTT. It translates to CASSLGRMNTIYF.

This chain uses TRBV11-1 with TRBJ2-2; 7 nucleotides match TRBD2. The CDR3 has 17 amino acids. Germline assignment: CDR1 SGHAT and CDR2 FQDESV (reference sequence). V shed 10 bases and J 1 base; nucleotides not matched to a gene: 15. The CDR3 nucleotides read TGTGCCAACCCGGCTAGCGGTCCACAAAGGAACACCGGGGAGCTGTTTTTT. Translated: CANPASGPQRNTGELFF.

A remark on this clonotype: A read error is possible here, since a much larger clone lies one base away. The chain links TRBV7-9 to TRBJ2-7; weak D call: TRBD2 (6 bases). Germline loops: CDR1 SEHNR, CDR2 FQNEAQ (reference sequence). The CDR3 totals 14 residues. Trimming took 5 bases from V and 7 from J, leaving 18 bases between them. The CDR3 is CASSLAGSRGEQYF. In nucleotides, the CDR3 is TGTGCCAGCAGCCTGGCAGGGTCACGGGGGGAGCAGTACTTC.

The chain carries TRBV2 and TRBJ1-5; D might be TRBD1 (6 bases). CDR3 size: 14 residues. With 1 base removed from V and 7 bases from J, the gap between germline ends came to 11 bases. Germline CDR1 reads SNHLY; CDR2 reads FYNNEI. The CDR3 DNA follows: TGTGCCAGCAGTGAAGTAGGCAGGGGCCAGCCCCAGCATTTT. It translates to CASSEVGRGQPQHF.

J is TRBJ1-4 and V is TRBV5-1; D is ambiguous. Trimming stripped 4 bases from V and 8 bases from J, with 12 bases between. The germline V gene has CDR1 SGHRS and CDR2 YFSETQ. This CDR3 contains 13 residues. CDR3 region: CASSGETVEKLFF. CDR3 DNA: TGCGCCAGCAGCGGGGAAACCGTGGAAAAACTGTTTTTT.

This clonotype turned up a few times. The chain recombines TRBV7-9 with TRBJ1-2; no reliable D call. This CDR3 comprises 13 residues. Trimming pared 5 bases from V and 4 bases from J, leaving 11 bases between. Germline V gene sequence: CDR1 SEHNR, CDR2 FQNEAQ (reference sequence). The CDR3 nucleotides read TGTGCCAGCAGCCCCCCCGCTTCCTATGGCTACACCTTC. Amino acids: CASSPPASYGYTF. The entire variable domain, with the rest obtained from reference TRBV7-9 and TRBJ1-2, is as follows: DTGVSQNPRHKITKRGQNVTFRCDPISEHNRLYWYRQTLGQGPEFLTYFQNEAQLEKSRLLSDRFSAERPKGSFSTLEIQRTEQGDSAMYLCASSPPASYGYTFGSGTRLTVV.

V and J are TRBV10-3 and TRBJ1-1; no reliable D call. CDR3 length equals 14 residues. Trimming left V 7 bases short and J 0 bases short, with 12 bases between. Germline V gene lookup returns CDR1 ENHRY and CDR2 SYGVKD. As DNA, the CDR3 is TGTGCCATCAAGCCAAAGGATGTGAACACTGAAGCTTTCTTT. Residues: CAIKPKDVNTEAFF.